This TCR beta chain comes out of a study of naive and memory T cell subsets. Study-wide results and caveats: TCR transcript changes with activation or differentiation may affect this RNA method.

TCR cDNA received a 3' ligated oligonucleotide that carried a UMI. Cells were not sorted; total RNA input targeted roughly 1 to 1000 ng. Comment on this clonotype: Its cognate antigen is unknown.

V shed 5 bases and J shed 2 bases, with 8 bases lying between them. The V gene's germline CDR1 is SSHAT and CDR2 FNYEAQ (reference sequence). The CDR3 length is 13 residues. Amplification of ligated cDNA took four PCR rounds with SP2 and nested alpha and beta constant primers. TCRdb analysed the 5' RACE reads with MiXCR anew, one entry per CDR3 protein. The table records tens of thousands of distinct CDR3 sequences, over 7% of them present only once. This receptor was obtained from a male donor in good health. The V call is TRBV7-7, the J call TRBJ2-3; D is possibly TRBD2 (5 bases). This CDR3 is CASSPGNTDTQYF. The DNA of the CDR3 is TGTGCCAGCAGCCCCGGGAACACAGATACGCAGTATTTT.